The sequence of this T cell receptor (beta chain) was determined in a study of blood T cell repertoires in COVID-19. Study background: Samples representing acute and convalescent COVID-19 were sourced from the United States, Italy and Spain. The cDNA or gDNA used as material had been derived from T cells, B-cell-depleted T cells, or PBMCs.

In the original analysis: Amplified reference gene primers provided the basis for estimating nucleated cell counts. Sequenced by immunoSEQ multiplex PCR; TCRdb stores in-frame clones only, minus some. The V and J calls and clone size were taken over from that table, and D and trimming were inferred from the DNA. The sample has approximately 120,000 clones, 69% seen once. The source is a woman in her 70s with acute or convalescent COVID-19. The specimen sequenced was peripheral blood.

CDR3 in DNA: TGTGCCAGCAGCTCCTGGACTAGCGGAGTCCCTAGCACAGATACGCAGTATTTT. Translated, it gives CASSSWTSGVPSTDTQYF. The V and J genes are TRBV7-8 and TRBJ2-3, with 10 nucleotides matching TRBD2. The length of the CDR3 is 18 residues. Germline assignment: CDR1 SGHVS and CDR2 FQNEAQ. The trim removed 4 bases at V and 0 bases at J, leaving 10 bases unmatched. Looking up the rest from reference TRBV7-8 and TRBJ2-3 gives the full variable domain: GAGVSQSPRYKVAKRGQDVALRCDPISGHVSLFWYQQALGQGPEFLTYFQNEAQLDKSGLPSDRFFAERPEGSVSTLKIQRTQQEDSAVYLCASSSWTSGVPSTDTQYFGPGTRLTVL.